This TCR beta chain was identified during a study of T cell responses to AZD1222 COVID-19 vaccine. Sequencing was performed with immunoSEQ multiplex PCR; in TCRdb, only in-frame clones are kept and a portion is missing. Counted here are fewer than 200,000 clones, around 89% occurring once; the ten biggest clones make up under 7.5%. This clone was recorded only once. The antigen is undetermined. V shed 3 bases, J shed 1 base, and the junction held 3 bases outside the gene matches. The length of the CDR3 is 15 residues. Looked up from germline, CDR1 is LGHDT and CDR2 is YNNKEL (reference sequence). Study outcomes and limitations: Most donors were white British and more were female, and clonal diversity was possibly underestimated.

This sequence was found in an adult in good health. Sample: peripheral blood, taken on day 0 of AZD1222 vaccination. The V and J genes are TRBV3-1 (or the pseudogene TRBV3-2) and TRBJ1-3; 7 nucleotides align to TRBD1. In DNA, the CDR3 is TGTGCCAGCAGCCAGGGACAGCCGTCTGGAAACACCATATATTTT. It codes for CASSQGQPSGNTIYF.